The 10 T cell receptor beta chains reported below all come from one sample, sequenced in a study of vaccination and CD4 T cells after COVID-19. The time point is: late sampling 161 to 241 days after vaccination in three convalescent patients. The treatment is: approximately nine-day PBMC culture with coronavirus spike peptide pools or control peptides (ViraFEST assay). Cultured CD4+ T cell DNA underwent sequencing with the Oncomine TCR Beta short-read assay. MiXCR was run by TCRdb on the PCR reads, yielding one entry per CDR3 protein. The profile shows approximately 24,000 distinct CDR3 sequences, roughly 46% of them singletons. Which antigens these TCRs recognize remains unknown. Sequenced here: CD4+ T cells from blood, cultured in vitro, sampled about 7 months after SARS-CoV-2 vaccination. The source of these receptors is a human donor who had recovered from COVID-19.

V and J are TRBV2 and TRBJ2-5, with D unclear. CDR1 and CDR2 (germline): SNHLY, FYNNEI. Trimming cost V 5 bases and J 2 bases, with 12 bases left between them. The CDR3 is 14 residues long. The CDR3: CASSPFAVQETQYF. The CDR3 DNA follows: TGTGCCAGCAGTCCATTTGCGGTTCAAGAGACCCAGTACTTC.

This clonotype was recorded a few times. The chain employs TRBV15 and TRBJ2-3; D ambiguous. Germline CDR1 reads LNHNV; CDR2 reads YYDKDF (reference sequence). The CDR3 covers 13 residues. V dropped 3 bases and J dropped 7 bases, with 11 bases sitting between them. Here the CDR3 reads CATSSLEANTQYF. In nucleotides, the CDR3 is TGTGCCACCAGCAGCCTAGAGGCGAATACGCAGTATTTT.

This sequence joins TRBV28 and TRBJ1-2, with D possibly being TRBD1 (6 bases). Germline V gives CDR1 MDHEN, CDR2 SYDVKM. The V end lost 6 bases, the J end lost 2 bases, and 16 bases lay between the germline ends. This CDR3 region has 15 residues. The CDR3 sequence is CASSPPIRGNYGYTF. In nucleotides, the CDR3 is TGTGCCAGCAGCCCCCCGATCAGGGGAAACTATGGCTACACCTTC.

The chain is built from TRBV2 and TRBJ2-7, with 12 nucleotides matching TRBD2. This CDR3 region has 18 residues. J gave up 6 bases and V 5 bases, and 17 bases lay outside the gene matches. Germline V gene data show CDR1 as SNHLY and CDR2 as FYNNEI. CDR3 residues: CASSPITLAGTSGLEQYF. The CDR3 nucleotides are TGTGCCAGCAGTCCCATAACCCTGGCCGGGACTAGCGGGCTCGAGCAGTACTTC.

The chain recombines TRBV20-1 with TRBJ2-1, with TRBD2 matching over 10 bases. This CDR3 has 16 amino acids. Germline lookup yields CDR1 DFQATT and CDR2 SNEGSKA (reference sequence). V lost 2 bases and J lost 8; bases outside the gene matches: 12. The CDR3 DNA reads TGCAGTGCTAGACAACCTCTAGCGGGGGTAAAAGATGAGCAGTTCTTC. This sequence encodes CSARQPLAGVKDEQFF.

This sequence joins TRBV7-9 and TRBJ2-3; no definite D call. V lost 8 bases and J lost 6, with 15 bases in between. CDR3 size: 13 residues. Germline-derived CDR1 and CDR2 are SEHNR and FQNEAQ (reference sequence). CDR3 region: CASSLSRADTQYF. CDR3 in DNA: TGTGCCAGCTCACTTAGCCGGGCTGATACGCAGTATTTT.

V usage is TRBV7-6 and J usage is TRBJ1-5; D not resolved. V dropped 5 bases and J dropped 3 bases, with 11 bases sitting between them. Germline assignment: CDR1 SGHVS and CDR2 FNYEAQ. The CDR3 contains 14 residues. CDR3 residues: CASSHVALNQPQHF. CDR3 nucleotides: TGTGCCAGCAGCCACGTGGCACTCAATCAGCCCCAGCATTTT.

The rearrangement links TRBV20-1 to TRBJ1-2; weak D call: TRBD1 (5 bases). CDR1 and CDR2 from the germline V gene are DFQATT and SNEGSKA (reference sequence). There are 14 residues in the CDR3. The CDR3 region is CRPRSGDKNYGYTF. DNA of the CDR3: TGCAGGCCGAGATCGGGGGATAAAAACTATGGCTACACCTTC.

The chain has TRBV7-2 and TRBJ2-5; possible D gene TRBD1, 6 bases. V was clipped by 7 bases and J by 2 bases, with 14 bases between them. The CDR3 runs 14 residues. Germline V CDR1 and CDR2: SGHTA, FQGNSA. The CDR3 is CASTTRTAQETQYF. The CDR3 nucleotides are TGTGCCAGCACCACGCGGACAGCTCAAGAGACCCAGTACTTC. Together with reference TRBV7-2 and TRBJ2-5, the CDR3 gives the full variable domain: GAGVSQSPSNKVTEKGKDVELRCDPISGHTALYWYRQSLGQGLEFLIYFQGNSAPDKSGLPSDRFSAERTGGSVSTLTIQRTQQEDSAVYLCASTTRTAQETQYFGPGTRLLVL.

CDR3 DNA sequence: TGTGCCAGCAGCTCCAAAGTTAGCGGGACTAGCACAGATACGCAGTATTTT. Translation: CASSSKVSGTSTDTQYF. The chain employs TRBV7-9 and TRBJ2-3, with 8 bases matching TRBD2. The trim removed 4 bases at V and 0 bases at J, leaving 9 bases unmatched. The CDR3 is made up of 17 amino acids. Germline lookup yields CDR1 SEHNR and CDR2 FQNEAQ (reference sequence).